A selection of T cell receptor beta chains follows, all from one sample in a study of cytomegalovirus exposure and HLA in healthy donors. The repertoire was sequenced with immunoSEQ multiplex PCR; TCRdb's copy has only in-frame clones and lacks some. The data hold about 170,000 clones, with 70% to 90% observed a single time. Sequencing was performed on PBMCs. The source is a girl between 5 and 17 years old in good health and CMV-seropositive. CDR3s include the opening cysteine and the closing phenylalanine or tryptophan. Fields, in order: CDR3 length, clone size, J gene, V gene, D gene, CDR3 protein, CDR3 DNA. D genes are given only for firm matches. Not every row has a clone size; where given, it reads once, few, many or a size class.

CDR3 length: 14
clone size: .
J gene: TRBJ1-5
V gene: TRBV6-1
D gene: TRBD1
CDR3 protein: CASSGQGGHQPQHF
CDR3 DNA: TGTGCCAGCAGTGGACAGGGGGGTCATCAGCCCCAGCATTTT

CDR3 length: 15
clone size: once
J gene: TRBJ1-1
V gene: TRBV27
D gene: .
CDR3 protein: CASSPIDRPLDEAFF
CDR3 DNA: TGTGCCAGCAGTCCGATCGACAGGCCGCTGGATGAAGCTTTCTTT

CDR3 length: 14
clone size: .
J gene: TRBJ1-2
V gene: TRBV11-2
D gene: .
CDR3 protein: CASSLVGGTYGYTF
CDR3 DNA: TGTGCCAGCAGCTTAGTTGGAGGCACCTATGGCTACACCTTC

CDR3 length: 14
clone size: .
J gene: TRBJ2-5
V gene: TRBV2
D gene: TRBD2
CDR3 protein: CASTPGGTVETQYF
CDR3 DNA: TGTGCCAGCACCCCCGGGGGGACTGTGGAGACCCAGTACTTC

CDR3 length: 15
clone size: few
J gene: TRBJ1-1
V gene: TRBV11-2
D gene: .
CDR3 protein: CASRRITGTNTEAFF
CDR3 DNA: TGTGCCAGCAGAAGGATTACAGGGACAAATACTGAAGCTTTCTTT

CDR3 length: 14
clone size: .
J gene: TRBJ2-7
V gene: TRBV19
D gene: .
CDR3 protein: CASSMGAGLDEQYF
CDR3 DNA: TGTGCCAGTAGTATGGGTGCGGGACTCGACGAGCAGTACTTC

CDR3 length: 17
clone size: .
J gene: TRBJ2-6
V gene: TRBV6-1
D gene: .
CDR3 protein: CASSVPPGVSGANVLTF
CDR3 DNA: TGTGCCAGCAGTGTACCGCCCGGGGTATCTGGGGCCAACGTCCTGACTTTC

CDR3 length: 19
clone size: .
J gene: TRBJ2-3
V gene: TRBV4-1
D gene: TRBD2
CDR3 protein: CASSQDKGLAGAGTDTQYF
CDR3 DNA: TGCGCCAGCAGCCAAGATAAGGGACTAGCGGGGGCAGGGACAGATACGCAGTATTTT

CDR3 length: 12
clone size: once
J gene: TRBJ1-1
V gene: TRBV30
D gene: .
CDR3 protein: CAWSDHRYRAFF
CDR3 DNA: TGTGCCTGGAGTGACCATAGATACCGGGCTTTCTTT

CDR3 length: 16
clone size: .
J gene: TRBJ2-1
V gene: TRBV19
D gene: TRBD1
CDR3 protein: CASGNPRGQGINEQFF
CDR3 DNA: TGTGCCAGTGGAAATCCGCGGGGACAGGGGATCAATGAGCAGTTCTTC

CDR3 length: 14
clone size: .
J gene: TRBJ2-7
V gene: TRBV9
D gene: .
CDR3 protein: CASSVGRGGYEQYF
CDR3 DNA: TGTGCCAGCAGCGTAGGGAGAGGGGGCTACGAGCAGTACTTC

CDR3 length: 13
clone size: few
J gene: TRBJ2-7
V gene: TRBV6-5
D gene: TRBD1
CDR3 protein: CASRWTGDYEQYF
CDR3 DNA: TGTGCCAGCAGATGGACAGGGGACTACGAGCAGTACTTC

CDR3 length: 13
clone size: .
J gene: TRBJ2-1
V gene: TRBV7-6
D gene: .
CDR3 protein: CASSLLEHNEQFF
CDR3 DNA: TGTGCCAGCAGCTTGTTAGAACACAATGAGCAGTTCTTC

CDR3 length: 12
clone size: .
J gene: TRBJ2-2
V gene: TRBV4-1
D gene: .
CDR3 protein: CASSHYSGELFF
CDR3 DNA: TGCGCCAGCAGCCACTACAGCGGGGAGCTGTTTTTT

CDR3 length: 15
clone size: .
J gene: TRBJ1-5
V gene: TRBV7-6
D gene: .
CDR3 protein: CASSLGRDSNQPQHF
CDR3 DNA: TGTGCCAGCAGCTTAGGTCGGGATAGCAATCAGCCCCAGCATTTT

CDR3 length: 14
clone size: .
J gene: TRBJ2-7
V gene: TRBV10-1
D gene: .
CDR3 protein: CASSDSGAFRKQYF
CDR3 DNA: TGCGCCAGCAGTGATAGCGGAGCGTTTAGGAAGCAGTACTTC

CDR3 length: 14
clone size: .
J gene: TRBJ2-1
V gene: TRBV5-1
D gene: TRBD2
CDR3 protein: CASSGWREGNEQFF
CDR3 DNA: TGCGCCAGCAGCGGGTGGAGGGAGGGCAATGAGCAGTTCTTC

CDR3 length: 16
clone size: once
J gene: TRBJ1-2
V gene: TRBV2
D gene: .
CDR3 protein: CASTGRVGPWGMGYTF
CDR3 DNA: TGTGCCAGCACGGGGAGGGTTGGCCCATGGGGTATGGGCTACACCTTC

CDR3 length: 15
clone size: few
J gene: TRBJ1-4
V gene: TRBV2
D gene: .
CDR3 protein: CASNTGRVIDGELFF
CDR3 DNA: TGTGCCAGCAATACAGGACGGGTCATCGACGGCGAACTGTTTTTT

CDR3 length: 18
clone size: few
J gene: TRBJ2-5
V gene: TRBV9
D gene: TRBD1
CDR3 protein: CASSMTGSRKLSQETQYF
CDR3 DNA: TGTGCCAGCAGTATGACAGGGAGTAGAAAGCTGAGCCAAGAGACCCAGTACTTC

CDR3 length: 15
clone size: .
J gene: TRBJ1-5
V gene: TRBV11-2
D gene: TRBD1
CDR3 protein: CASSLGTGLAQPQHF
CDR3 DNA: TGTGCCAGCAGCTTGGGGACAGGGCTCGCTCAGCCCCAGCATTTT

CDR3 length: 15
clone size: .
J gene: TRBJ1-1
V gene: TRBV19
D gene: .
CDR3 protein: CASSDRGRPNTEAFF
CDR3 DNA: TGTGCCAGTAGTGACCGCGGGCGCCCGAACACTGAAGCTTTCTTT

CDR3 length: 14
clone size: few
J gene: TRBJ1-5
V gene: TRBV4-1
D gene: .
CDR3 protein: CASSQVRGNQPQHF
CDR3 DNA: TGCGCCAGCAGCCAAGTCAGGGGCAATCAGCCCCAGCATTTT

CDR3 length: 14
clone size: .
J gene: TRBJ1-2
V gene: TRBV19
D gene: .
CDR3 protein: CASSIGQSTNGYTF
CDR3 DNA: TGTGCCAGTAGTATCGGACAGTCGACTAATGGCTACACCTTC

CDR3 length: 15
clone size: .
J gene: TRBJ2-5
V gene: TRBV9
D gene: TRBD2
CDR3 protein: CASSSGGVGQETQYF
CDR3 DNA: TGTGCCAGCAGCTCCGGGGGGGTCGGCCAAGAGACCCAGTACTTC

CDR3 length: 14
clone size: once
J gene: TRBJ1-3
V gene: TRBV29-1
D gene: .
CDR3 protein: CSVAIWTTGNTIYF
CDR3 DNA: TGCAGCGTTGCAATTTGGACAACAGGAAACACCATATATTTT

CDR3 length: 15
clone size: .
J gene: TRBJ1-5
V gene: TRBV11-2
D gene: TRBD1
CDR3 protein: CASRGTGGDGQPQHF
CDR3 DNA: TGTGCCAGCAGGGGGACAGGGGGCGACGGTCAGCCCCAGCATTTT

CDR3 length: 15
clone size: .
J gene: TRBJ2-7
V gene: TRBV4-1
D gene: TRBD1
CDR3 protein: CASSTTGGGSYEQYF
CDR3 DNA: TGCGCCAGCAGCACTACAGGGGGCGGGTCCTACGAGCAGTACTTC

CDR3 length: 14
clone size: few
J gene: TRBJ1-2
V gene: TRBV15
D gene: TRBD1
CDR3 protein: CATSRAGQGIGYTF
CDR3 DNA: TGTGCCACCAGCAGAGCTGGACAGGGAATCGGCTACACCTTC

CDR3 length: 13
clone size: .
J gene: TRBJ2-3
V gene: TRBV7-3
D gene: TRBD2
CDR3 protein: CASSSGGTDTQYF
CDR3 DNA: TGTGCCAGCAGCTCCGGGGGGACAGATACGCAGTATTTT

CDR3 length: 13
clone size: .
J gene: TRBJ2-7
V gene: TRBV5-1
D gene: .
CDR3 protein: CASSLVSGYEQYF
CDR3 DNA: TGCGCCAGCAGCTTAGTATCCGGCTACGAGCAGTACTTC

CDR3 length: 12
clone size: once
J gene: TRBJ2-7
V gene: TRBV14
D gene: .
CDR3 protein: CASSQTAYEQYF
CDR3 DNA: TGTGCCAGCAGCCAGACAGCCTACGAGCAGTACTTC

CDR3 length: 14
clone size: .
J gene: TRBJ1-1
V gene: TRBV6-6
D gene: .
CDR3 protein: CASSYSLHSGEAFF
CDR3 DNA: TGTGCCAGCAGTTACTCCCTCCACAGTGGGGAAGCTTTCTTT

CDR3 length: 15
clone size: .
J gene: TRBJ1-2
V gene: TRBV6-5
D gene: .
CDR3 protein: CASSYSSRTAYGYTF
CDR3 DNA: TGTGCCAGCAGTTACTCGAGTCGGACAGCTTATGGCTACACCTTC

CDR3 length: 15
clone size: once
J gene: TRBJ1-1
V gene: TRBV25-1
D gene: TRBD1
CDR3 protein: CASSAPRGRGTEAFF
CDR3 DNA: TGTGCCAGCAGTGCACCCAGGGGGCGAGGGACTGAAGCTTTCTTT

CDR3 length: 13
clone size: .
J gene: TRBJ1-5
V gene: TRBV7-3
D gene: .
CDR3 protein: CASSLTGGQPQHF
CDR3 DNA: TGTGCCAGCAGCTTAACGGGGGGGCAGCCCCAGCATTTT

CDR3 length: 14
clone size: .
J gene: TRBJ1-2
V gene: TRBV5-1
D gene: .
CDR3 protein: CASSLVGHHYGYTF
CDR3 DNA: TGCGCCAGCAGCTTGGTAGGACATCACTATGGCTACACCTTC

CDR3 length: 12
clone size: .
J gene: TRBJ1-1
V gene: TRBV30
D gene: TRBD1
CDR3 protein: CARGQGNTEAFF
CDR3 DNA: TGTGCCAGGGGACAGGGAAACACTGAAGCTTTCTTT

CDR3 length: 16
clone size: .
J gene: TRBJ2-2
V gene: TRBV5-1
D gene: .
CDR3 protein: CASSLASGGTPGELFF
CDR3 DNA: TGCGCCAGCAGCCTGGCCAGCGGAGGGACCCCCGGGGAGCTGTTTTTT

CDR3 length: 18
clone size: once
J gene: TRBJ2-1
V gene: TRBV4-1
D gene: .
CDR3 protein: CASSQVLRRTGINNEQFF
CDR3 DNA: TGCGCCAGCAGCCAAGTACTAAGGAGGACGGGGATAAACAATGAGCAGTTCTTC